Shown below are 19 T cell receptor beta chains from a single sample sequenced in a study of blood T cell repertoires in COVID-19. Libraries were prepared by immunoSEQ multiplex PCR; TCRdb keeps only in-frame clonotypes and omits some of them. The table records about 120,000 clones, roughly 86% of them present only once. Sequenced input: peripheral blood. The source is a woman between 65 and 79 years old with COVID-19, enrolled during active disease.

This chain uses TRBV4-1 with TRBJ1-4, with 9 bases lining up with TRBD1. The V segment lost 0 bases and the J segment 4 bases; nucleotides outside the gene matches: 6. Germline values: CDR1 MGHRA, CDR2 YSYEKL. This CDR3 is 17 amino acids long. CDR3 coding DNA: TGCGCCAGCAGCCAAGATATGGGGACAGGGTATAATGAAAAACTGTTTTTT. Translation gives CASSQDMGTGYNEKLFF.

This clone was detected a few times. This chain links TRBV6-5 with TRBJ1-3, with D possibly being TRBD1 (5 bases). Trimming cost V 7 bases and J 0 bases, with 10 bases left between them. The CDR3 length is 14 residues. Germline assignment: CDR1 MNHEY and CDR2 SVGAGI. The CDR3 protein is CASIRDFSGNTIYF. The CDR3 nucleotides are TGTGCCAGCATAAGGGACTTCTCTGGAAACACCATATATTTT.

The chain employs TRBV28 and TRBJ1-2; 7 nucleotides match TRBD1. This CDR3 is 16 amino acids long. The germline CDR1 and CDR2 sequences are MDHEN and SYDVKM. V was clipped by 5 bases and J by 0 bases; unmatched bases: 9. CDR3 sequence reads: CASSRGGGNPNYGYTF. The CDR3 DNA follows: TGTGCCAGCAGTCGAGGAGGGGGCAACCCTAACTATGGCTACACCTTC.

The chain uses TRBV10-2 and TRBJ1-1; weak D call: TRBD1 (6 bases). V was clipped by 7 bases and J by 0 bases, with 15 bases between them. This CDR3 contains 15 residues. Germline values: CDR1 WSHSY, CDR2 SAAADI. The DNA for the CDR3 is TGCGCCAGCATCCTGATACAGGGTATGAACACTGAAGCTTTCTTT. As protein: CASILIQGMNTEAFF.

The chain links TRBV5-1 to TRBJ2-3; TRBD1 matches at 7 bases. The length of the CDR3 is 15 residues. Unmatched junction bases numbered 8, after V lost 4 bases and J lost 3 bases. Germline loops: CDR1 SGHRS, CDR2 YFSETQ. The CDR3 DNA is TGCGCCAGCAGCATACGACAGGGAAGTACAGATACGCAGTATTTT. Protein product: CASSIRQGSTDTQYF.

The chain links TRBV9 to TRBJ2-2; D is perhaps TRBD2 (6 bases). The CDR3 covers 17 residues. Trimming stripped 4 bases from V and 0 bases from J, with 16 bases between. The germline V gene has CDR1 SGDLS and CDR2 YYNGEE. This CDR3 reads CASSPSPRRANTGELFF. The DNA for the CDR3 is TGTGCCAGCAGCCCGAGCCCACGGAGGGCGAACACCGGGGAGCTGTTTTTT.

The chain recombines TRBV3-1 (or the pseudogene TRBV3-2) with TRBJ2-1; the match to TRBD2 covers 13 bases. The V segment lost 3 bases and the J segment 8 bases; nucleotides outside the gene matches: 1. Germline-derived CDR1 and CDR2 are LGHDT and YNNKEL (reference sequence). The CDR3 covers 14 residues. The CDR3, as DNA: TGTGCCAGCAGCCATGGACTAGCGGGGGATGAGCAGTTCTTC. Its translation: CASSHGLAGDEQFF.

This chain connects TRBV3-1 (or the pseudogene TRBV3-2) to TRBJ1-1; 8 nucleotides match TRBD1. The CDR3 has 15 residues. V dropped 5 bases and J dropped 5; count of bases not matched to a gene: 10. CDR1 is LGHDT and CDR2 is YNNKEL in the germline V gene (reference sequence). The CDR3 region has the DNA TGTGCCAGCAGCGGCCGACAGGGGATCGGGACTGAAGCTTTCTTT. Its protein is CASSGRQGIGTEAFF.

The chain carries TRBV7-2 and TRBJ2-5, with D hard to call. Trimming stripped 1 base from V and 3 bases from J, with 12 bases between. Germline V lookup: CDR1 SGHTA, CDR2 FQGNSA. The CDR3 loop spans 15 amino acids. The CDR3 DNA is TGTGCCAGCAGCTTAGGGGCTACCTCCAAAGAGACCCAGTACTTC. Its protein is CASSLGATSKETQYF.

The chain employs TRBV7-9 and TRBJ2-1; 8 nucleotides agree with TRBD1. Germline trimming cut 2 bases from V and 7 bases from J; bases unmatched to any gene: 16. The CDR3 consists of 18 residues. The germline CDR1 and CDR2 sequences are SEHNR and FQNEAQ (reference sequence). DNA of the CDR3: TGTGCCAGCAGCTTACTCAGGGGGCTAGGAAGGGTGTGGAATGAGCAGTTCTTC. It is translated as CASSLLRGLGRVWNEQFF.

CDR3 nucleotide sequence: TGTGCCAGCAGCGTAGCGTTGGGAGGTAATGAAAAACTGTTTTTT. Amino acid sequence: CASSVALGGNEKLFF. The chain couples TRBV9 to TRBJ1-4; D is uncertain. V was trimmed by 0 bases and J by 4 bases, leaving 10 bases between them. The CDR3 extends over 15 amino acids. Germline V gene data show CDR1 as SGDLS and CDR2 as YYNGEE.

The rearrangement links TRBV27 to TRBJ1-1, with 9 bases fitting TRBD1. This CDR3 comprises 15 residues. Unmatched junction bases numbered 8, after V lost 5 bases and J lost 4 bases. In germline, CDR1 is MNHEY, CDR2 SMNVEV (reference sequence). The CDR3 bases are TGTGCCAGCAGTCACAGGGGGCTGGGTAGCACTGAAGCTTTCTTT. This codes for CASSHRGLGSTEAFF.

The genes are TRBV7-9 and TRBJ1-1; no firm D call. The CDR3 contains 13 residues. Germline CDR1 is SEHNR and CDR2 is FQNEAQ (reference sequence). V shed 0 bases and J shed 6 bases, with 8 bases lying between them. Here the CDR3 reads CASSLARWAEAFF. DNA of the CDR3: TGTGCCAGCAGCTTAGCGAGGTGGGCTGAAGCTTTCTTT. The complete variable domain, with remaining parts taken from reference TRBV7-9 and TRBJ1-1, reads DTGVSQNPRHKITKRGQNVTFRCDPISEHNRLYWYRQTLGQGPEFLTYFQNEAQLEKSRLLSDRFSAERPKGSFSTLEIQRTEQGDSAMYLCASSLARWAEAFFGQGTRLTVV.

The rearrangement joins TRBV11-2 to TRBJ2-7; the D gene is possibly TRBD2 (7 bases). The CDR3 is 15 residues long. Germline V CDR1 and CDR2: SGHAT, FQNNGV. Trimming stripped 4 bases from V and 7 bases from J, with 20 bases between. In DNA, the CDR3 is TGTGCCAGCAGCTGTTCAAAGGGGGGGGCCCGGGAGCAGTACTTC. Translating gives CASSCSKGGAREQYF. The full variable domain, completed using reference TRBV11-2 and TRBJ2-7, is EAGVAQSPRYKIIEKRQSVAFWCNPISGHATLYWYQQILGQGPKLLIQFQNNGVVDDSQLPKDRFSAERLKGVDSTLKIQPAKLEDSAVYLCASSCSKGGAREQYFGPGTRLTVT.

The chain carries TRBV5-1 and TRBJ2-7, with 7 bases matching TRBD1. Germline V lookup: CDR1 SGHRS, CDR2 YFSETQ. Trimming took 1 base from V and 5 from J; bases not matched to a gene: 3. This CDR3 is built from 13 residues. CDR3 region: CASSLRQGHEQYF. The CDR3 nucleotides read TGCGCCAGCAGCTTGAGACAGGGCCACGAGCAGTACTTC.

The CDR3 region is CASSSGGDSPLHF. The CDR3 DNA reads as TGTGCCAGCAGTAGCGGAGGGGATTCACCCCTCCACTTT. The chain joins TRBV2 to TRBJ1-6, with D possibly TRBD1 on 5 matching bases. The germline CDR1 and CDR2 sequences are SNHLY and FYNNEI. The germline V and J ends were trimmed by 5 bases and 8 bases, with 10 bases remaining between them. The length of the CDR3 is 13 residues.

The CDR3 coding sequence is TGTGCCAGCAGCGTAGCTACCCAGGGGGCGACTAGGGGCTACACCTTC. Amino acid sequence: CASSVATQGATRGYTF. This sequence joins TRBV9 and TRBJ1-2; TRBD1 matches 8 bases. The CDR3 runs 16 residues. CDR1 and CDR2 (germline): SGDLS, YYNGEE. Germline trimming cut 0 bases from V and 8 bases from J; bases unmatched to any gene: 12. Full variable domain (missing parts from reference TRBV9 and TRBJ1-2): DSGVTQTPKHLITATGQRVTLRCSPRSGDLSVYWYQQSLDQGLQFLIQYYNGEERAKGNILERFSAQQFPDLHSELNLSSLELGDSALYFCASSVATQGATRGYTFGSGTRLTVV.

The V and J genes are TRBV9 and TRBJ2-1, with 11 positions matching TRBD2. CDR1 SGDLS and CDR2 YYNGEE come from the germline V gene. Trimming cost V 0 bases and J 4 bases; bases outside gene matches: 6. The CDR3 runs 17 residues. CDR3 loop: CASSVALAGGRYNEQFF. CDR3 DNA: TGTGCCAGCAGCGTAGCGCTAGCGGGGGGTCGTTACAATGAGCAGTTCTTC.

The V and J genes are TRBV3-1 (or the pseudogene TRBV3-2) and TRBJ2-7; 8 bases fit TRBD2. The V gene end was trimmed by 3 bases and the J gene end by 4 bases; junction bases not matched to a gene: 5. CDR3 size: 14 residues. Germline lookup yields CDR1 LGHDT and CDR2 YNNKEL (reference sequence). CDR3 in amino acids: CASSHRGGRYEQYF. The DNA for the CDR3 is TGTGCCAGCAGCCACCGCGGGGGGCGTTACGAGCAGTACTTC.